Given below is one T cell receptor (beta chain) in context. The antigen is not known. PCR employed 60 Vbeta and 13 Jbeta primers. Produced via immunoSEQ multiplex PCR; TCRdb's table is partial and in-frame only. This table holds about 150,000 clones, under 70% found once. The data belong to a study of cytomegalovirus exposure and HLA in healthy donors. Unrecorded immune exposures were likely, despite nominal health at sampling. The germline gives CDR1 LNHDA, CDR2 SQIVND (reference sequence). The CDR3 is 18 residues long. Trimming took 6 bases from V and 0 from J, leaving 21 bases between them. Findings and limits, study-wide: Donor immune exposure was known only as CMV serostatus. Cytomegalovirus status was reportedly diagnosed by the classifier with high specificity and sensitivity.

Sequenced material: PBMCs. The TCR comes from a man aged 25-40 years in good health and CMV-seropositive. The rearrangement uses TRBV19 and TRBJ2-4, with D tentatively TRBD1 (5 bases). The CDR3, as DNA: TGTGCCAGTAGCGAGAGTTGGGGCTCCCTGGTAGCCAAAAACATTCAGTACTTC. Protein: CASSESWGSLVAKNIQYF.